The TCR beta chain under discussion was sequenced for a study of shared clonotypes between healthy human individuals. The protocol was immunoSEQ multiplex PCR, while the TCRdb copy is restricted to in-frame clones and leaves out a portion. The table has 780,000 or so clones, roughly 72% seen once; the top ten hold more than 1.5%. Findings and caveats of the study: Clonotypes that were shared across several donors made up around 5% of naive CD4 clonotypes.

Germline V CDR1 and CDR2: MGHRA, YSYEKL. The CDR3 length is 16 residues. In regard to this clone: Its specificity is not known.

This receptor was identified in a woman in her thirties in good health. The sequenced sample consisted of memory CD4+ T cells sorted from blood. The sample's subset: CD45RA-negative fraction. This rearrangement joins TRBV4-1 to TRBJ2-5; perhaps TRBD1 as D (6 bases). TRBJ2-7 explains the end of the DNA better; the J call may be wrong. CDR3 bases: TGCGCCAGCAGCCAAGTGGGCCGGACAGCTACCTACGAGCAGTACTTC. As protein: CASSQVGRTATYEQYF.